This is a list of T cell receptor beta chains from one sample in a study of cytomegalovirus exposure and HLA in healthy donors. Only in-frame clones appear in the TCRdb table, and some are missing; sequencing was by immunoSEQ multiplex PCR. The sample includes around 200,000 clones, roughly 80% of them seen just once. The source material was PBMCs. The receptors originated from a woman between 45 and 65 years old in good health and CMV-seropositive. Both conserved end residues are part of each CDR3. A D gene is named only where the DNA matches it firmly. Clone sizes are given selectively: once, few, many, or a class where the clone is expanded.

d_gene: NA; abundance: NA; v_gene: TRBV11-3; j_gene: TRBJ2-2; CDR3aa: CASSSRDTGELFF; CDR3nt: TGTGCCAGCAGCTCGAGAGACACCGGGGAGCTGTTTTTT
d_gene: TRBD1; abundance: NA; v_gene: TRBV4-1; j_gene: TRBJ1-5; CDR3aa: CASSQLLQGARDQAQHF; CDR3nt: TGCGCCAGCAGCCAGTTATTACAGGGGGCCCGGGATCAGGCCCAGCATTTT
d_gene: TRBD1; abundance: NA; v_gene: TRBV6-5; j_gene: TRBJ2-7; CDR3aa: CASSYDRDYEQYF; CDR3nt: TGTGCCAGCAGTTACGACAGGGACTACGAGCAGTACTTC
d_gene: NA; abundance: NA; v_gene: TRBV5-8; j_gene: TRBJ2-4; CDR3aa: CASSLDGQGRGIQYF; CDR3nt: TGTGCCAGCAGCTTGGATGGGCAGGGGAGGGGCATTCAGTACTTC
d_gene: TRBD2; abundance: NA; v_gene: TRBV6-4; j_gene: TRBJ2-3; CDR3aa: CASSEQAGGAGVTDTQYF; CDR3nt: TGTGCCAGCAGTGAGCAAGCGGGGGGCGCCGGGGTGACAGATACGCAGTATTTT
d_gene: NA; abundance: NA; v_gene: TRBV5-1; j_gene: TRBJ2-7; CDR3aa: CASSLSTDSTYEQYF; CDR3nt: TGCGCCAGCAGCCTATCGACAGACTCGACCTACGAGCAGTACTTC
d_gene: NA; abundance: NA; v_gene: TRBV11-2; j_gene: TRBJ2-1; CDR3aa: CASSSGTGRNEQFF; CDR3nt: TGTGCCAGCAGTTCCGGGACTGGACGCAATGAGCAGTTCTTC
d_gene: TRBD2; abundance: NA; v_gene: TRBV18; j_gene: TRBJ2-7; CDR3aa: CASSPGGLASPLFYEQYF; CDR3nt: TGTGCCAGCTCACCGGGGGGACTAGCATCCCCTCTCTTCTACGAGCAGTACTTC
d_gene: TRBD2; abundance: NA; v_gene: TRBV29-1; j_gene: TRBJ2-2; CDR3aa: CSVARGGTGELFF; CDR3nt: TGCAGCGTTGCTCGGGGGGGAACCGGGGAGCTGTTTTTT
d_gene: TRBD2; abundance: NA; v_gene: TRBV7-9; j_gene: TRBJ2-5; CDR3aa: CASSFPAGLETQYF; CDR3nt: TGTGCCAGCAGCTTCCCAGCGGGGTTGGAGACCCAGTACTTC
d_gene: NA; abundance: NA; v_gene: TRBV7-2; j_gene: TRBJ1-2; CDR3aa: CASSFSSYGYTF; CDR3nt: TGTGCCAGCAGCTTTTCCAGCTATGGCTACACCTTC
d_gene: NA; abundance: NA; v_gene: TRBV14; j_gene: TRBJ2-6; CDR3aa: CASSQIGGNSGANVLTF; CDR3nt: TGTGCCAGCAGCCAGATCGGAGGGAACTCTGGGGCCAACGTCCTGACTTTC
d_gene: TRBD1; abundance: NA; v_gene: TRBV11-2; j_gene: TRBJ2-7; CDR3aa: CASSTGQGISYEQYF; CDR3nt: TGTGCCAGCAGCACTGGACAGGGGATCTCCTACGAGCAGTACTTC
d_gene: NA; abundance: NA; v_gene: TRBV5-5; j_gene: TRBJ1-6; CDR3aa: CASSLTGRDNSPLHF; CDR3nt: TGTGCCAGCAGCCTTACAGGGAGGGACAATTCACCCCTCCACTTT
d_gene: NA; abundance: NA; v_gene: TRBV6-4; j_gene: TRBJ2-7; CDR3aa: CASSDEGPISYEQYF; CDR3nt: TGTGCCAGCAGTGATGAGGGCCCAATATCCTACGAGCAGTACTTC
d_gene: TRBD1; abundance: few; v_gene: TRBV2; j_gene: TRBJ1-5; CDR3aa: CASSGNKLPGQGYGQPQHF; CDR3nt: TGTGCCAGCAGTGGGAATAAACTACCGGGACAGGGTTACGGTCAGCCCCAGCATTTT
d_gene: TRBD2; abundance: once; v_gene: TRBV2; j_gene: TRBJ2-3; CDR3aa: CASSVAGGPGTQYF; CDR3nt: TGTGCCAGCAGTGTAGCGGGGGGGCCGGGTACGCAGTATTTT
d_gene: NA; abundance: NA; v_gene: TRBV10-3; j_gene: TRBJ2-1; CDR3aa: CAISGTSSSYNEQFF; CDR3nt: TGTGCCATCAGTGGTACATCTAGCTCCTACAATGAGCAGTTCTTC
d_gene: NA; abundance: NA; v_gene: TRBV5-1; j_gene: TRBJ1-1; CDR3aa: CASNPSGKNTEAFF; CDR3nt: TGCGCCAGCAATCCCTCAGGGAAGAACACTGAAGCTTTCTTT
d_gene: TRBD1; abundance: NA; v_gene: TRBV18; j_gene: TRBJ1-2; CDR3aa: CASSPGQGALYGYTF; CDR3nt: TGTGCCAGCTCACCGGGGCAGGGGGCACTCTATGGCTACACCTTC
d_gene: NA; abundance: NA; v_gene: TRBV13; j_gene: TRBJ1-2; CDR3aa: CASGNRVDYGYTF; CDR3nt: TGTGCCAGCGGGAACAGGGTGGACTATGGCTACACCTTC
d_gene: NA; abundance: NA; v_gene: TRBV28; j_gene: TRBJ1-2; CDR3aa: CATSPPAGVHYGYTF; CDR3nt: TGTGCCACCTCCCCCCCCGCGGGCGTACACTATGGCTACACCTTC
d_gene: NA; abundance: NA; v_gene: TRBV7-2; j_gene: TRBJ1-6; CDR3aa: CASSFRGFNSPLHF; CDR3nt: TGTGCCAGCAGCTTCAGGGGTTTTAATTCACCCCTCCACTTT
d_gene: TRBD2; abundance: NA; v_gene: TRBV4-2; j_gene: TRBJ2-2; CDR3aa: CASSQGSAGDTGELFF; CDR3nt: TGTGCCAGCAGCCAAGGCTCAGCGGGAGACACCGGGGAGCTGTTTTTT
d_gene: NA; abundance: NA; v_gene: TRBV7-9; j_gene: TRBJ2-1; CDR3aa: CASSLAGGLNEQFF; CDR3nt: TGTGCCAGCAGCTTAGCGGGGGGGCTAAATGAGCAGTTCTTC
d_gene: TRBD2; abundance: NA; v_gene: TRBV2; j_gene: TRBJ2-5; CDR3aa: CASRLSGGLGETQYF; CDR3nt: TGTGCCAGCAGGCTTAGCGGGGGCCTTGGGGAGACCCAGTACTTC
d_gene: TRBD2; abundance: NA; v_gene: TRBV11-2; j_gene: TRBJ2-3; CDR3aa: CASSSSSGGTDTQYF; CDR3nt: TGTGCCAGCAGCTCCTCTAGCGGGGGCACAGATACGCAGTATTTT
d_gene: NA; abundance: NA; v_gene: TRBV6-5; j_gene: TRBJ2-7; CDR3aa: CASSPRGSGYEQYF; CDR3nt: TGTGCCAGCAGCCCGCGGGGATCGGGGTACGAGCAGTACTTC
d_gene: TRBD1; abundance: NA; v_gene: TRBV18; j_gene: TRBJ1-2; CDR3aa: CASSPAGQGNYGYTF; CDR3nt: TGTGCCAGCTCACCTGCCGGACAGGGTAACTATGGCTACACCTTC
d_gene: NA; abundance: NA; v_gene: TRBV14; j_gene: TRBJ2-7; CDR3aa: CASSHRGYEQYF; CDR3nt: TGTGCCAGCAGTCATAGGGGGTACGAGCAGTACTTC
d_gene: NA; abundance: once; v_gene: TRBV13; j_gene: TRBJ2-2; CDR3aa: CASSLGNRNTGELFF; CDR3nt: TGTGCCAGCAGCTTAGGAAATAGAAACACCGGGGAGCTGTTTTTT
d_gene: NA; abundance: NA; v_gene: TRBV7-2; j_gene: TRBJ2-5; CDR3aa: CASRSGETQYF; CDR3nt: TGTGCCAGCAGATCTGGCGAGACCCAGTACTTC
d_gene: NA; abundance: once; v_gene: TRBV27; j_gene: TRBJ1-1; CDR3aa: CASSLKQTLGTEAFF; CDR3nt: TGTGCCAGCAGTTTAAAACAGACATTAGGCACTGAAGCTTTCTTT
d_gene: TRBD2; abundance: NA; v_gene: TRBV11-3; j_gene: TRBJ2-1; CDR3aa: CASSLRLAGVSEQFF; CDR3nt: TGTGCCAGCAGCCTGAGACTAGCGGGGGTTTCTGAGCAGTTCTTC
d_gene: NA; abundance: NA; v_gene: TRBV2; j_gene: TRBJ2-3; CDR3aa: CASRLDLDTQYF; CDR3nt: TGTGCCAGCAGGCTAGACCTAGATACGCAGTATTTT
d_gene: NA; abundance: NA; v_gene: TRBV7-3; j_gene: TRBJ2-2; CDR3aa: CASSLNRGANTGELFF; CDR3nt: TGTGCCAGCAGCTTAAACCGGGGGGCCAACACCGGGGAGCTGTTTTTT
d_gene: NA; abundance: NA; v_gene: TRBV15; j_gene: TRBJ2-1; CDR3aa: CATSRESVNEQFF; CDR3nt: TGTGCCACCAGCAGAGAATCGGTCAATGAGCAGTTCTTC
d_gene: TRBD2; abundance: NA; v_gene: TRBV5-4; j_gene: TRBJ2-5; CDR3aa: CASIEDGGAKETQYF; CDR3nt: TGTGCCAGCATCGAGGACGGGGGGGCGAAAGAGACCCAGTACTTC
d_gene: NA; abundance: once; v_gene: TRBV7-9; j_gene: TRBJ2-3; CDR3aa: CSSSLRGNTQYF; CDR3nt: TGTTCCAGCAGCTTACGGGGGAATACGCAGTATTTT
d_gene: TRBD1; abundance: NA; v_gene: TRBV6-5; j_gene: TRBJ1-2; CDR3aa: CASRSTGDGYTF; CDR3nt: TGTGCCAGCAGGTCGACAGGGGATGGCTACACCTTC
d_gene: TRBD1; abundance: NA; v_gene: TRBV19; j_gene: TRBJ1-5; CDR3aa: CASSGTGGHQPQHF; CDR3nt: TGTGCCAGTAGTGGCACAGGGGGCCACCAGCCCCAGCATTTT
d_gene: NA; abundance: NA; v_gene: TRBV5-6; j_gene: TRBJ2-5; CDR3aa: CASSLGHETQYF; CDR3nt: TGTGCCAGCAGCTTGGGTCATGAGACCCAGTACTTC
d_gene: TRBD1; abundance: once; v_gene: TRBV7-2; j_gene: TRBJ2-7; CDR3aa: CASSSGIGQGYEQYF; CDR3nt: TGTGCCAGCAGCTCAGGAATAGGACAGGGCTACGAGCAGTACTTC
d_gene: NA; abundance: NA; v_gene: TRBV5-1; j_gene: TRBJ2-1; CDR3aa: CASTAGLTYNEQFF; CDR3nt: TGCGCCAGCACCGCTGGGCTCACCTACAATGAGCAGTTCTTC